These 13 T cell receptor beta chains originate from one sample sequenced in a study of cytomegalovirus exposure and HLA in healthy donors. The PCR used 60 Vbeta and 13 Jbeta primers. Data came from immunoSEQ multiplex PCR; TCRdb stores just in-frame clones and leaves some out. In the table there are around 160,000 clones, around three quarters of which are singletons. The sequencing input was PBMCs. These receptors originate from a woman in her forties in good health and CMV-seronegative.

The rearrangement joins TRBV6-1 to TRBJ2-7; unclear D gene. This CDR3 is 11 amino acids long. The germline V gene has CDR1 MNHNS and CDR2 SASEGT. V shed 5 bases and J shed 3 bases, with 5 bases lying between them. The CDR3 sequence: CASSSLYEQYF. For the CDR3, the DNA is TGTGCCAGCAGTTCACTCTACGAGCAGTACTTC.

CDR3 loop: CASSPTGIGEQYF. CDR3 nucleotides: TGTGCCAGCAGCCCGACAGGGATTGGCGAGCAGTACTTC. The rearrangement links TRBV7-9 to TRBJ2-7; 7 nucleotides align to TRBD1. The CDR3 extends over 13 amino acids. CDR1 and CDR2 from the germline V gene are SEHNR and FQNEAQ (reference sequence). J was trimmed by 6 bases and V by 5 bases; bases with no gene match: 7.

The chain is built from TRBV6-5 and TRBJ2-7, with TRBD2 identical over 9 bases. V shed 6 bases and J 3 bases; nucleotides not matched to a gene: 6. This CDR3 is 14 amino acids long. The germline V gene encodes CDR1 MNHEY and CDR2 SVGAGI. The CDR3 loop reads CASSRGGADYEQYF. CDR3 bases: TGTGCCAGCAGCCGCGGGGGGGCCGACTACGAGCAGTACTTC.

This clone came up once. CDR3 coding DNA: TGTGCCAGCTCACGACAGTTAGCCTCCTACGAGCAGTACTTC. This gives the protein CASSRQLASYEQYF. The gene calls are TRBV7-6 and TRBJ2-7; the D gene is possibly TRBD1 (5 bases). V dropped 8 bases and J dropped 0 bases, with 14 bases sitting between them. The CDR3 loop spans 14 amino acids. Germline V gene lookup returns CDR1 SGHVS and CDR2 FNYEAQ.

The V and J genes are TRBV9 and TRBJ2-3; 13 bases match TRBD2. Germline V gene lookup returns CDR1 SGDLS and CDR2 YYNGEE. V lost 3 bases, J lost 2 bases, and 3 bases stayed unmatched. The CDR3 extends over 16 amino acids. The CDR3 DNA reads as TGTGCCAGCAGCGCGGGACTAGCGGGAAACACAGATACGCAGTATTTT. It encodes CASSAGLAGNTDTQYF.

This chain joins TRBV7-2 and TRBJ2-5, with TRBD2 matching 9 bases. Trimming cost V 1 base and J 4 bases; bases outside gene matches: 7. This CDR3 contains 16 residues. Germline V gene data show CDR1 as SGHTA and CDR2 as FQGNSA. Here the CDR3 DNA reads TGTGCCAGCAGCTTAGTAGGGACAGCGGGAGGAGAGACCCAGTACTTC. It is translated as CASSLVGTAGGETQYF.

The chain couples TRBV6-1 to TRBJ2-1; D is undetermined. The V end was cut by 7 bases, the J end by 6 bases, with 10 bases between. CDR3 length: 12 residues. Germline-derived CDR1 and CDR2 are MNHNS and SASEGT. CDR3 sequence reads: CASTPRFNEQFF. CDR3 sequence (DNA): TGTGCCAGCACCCCCAGATTCAATGAGCAGTTCTTC.

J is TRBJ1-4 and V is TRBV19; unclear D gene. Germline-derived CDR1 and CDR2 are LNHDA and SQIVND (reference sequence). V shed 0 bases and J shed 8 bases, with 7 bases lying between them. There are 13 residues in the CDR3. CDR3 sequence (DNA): TGTGCCAGTAGTATAGATATAGAGGAAAAACTGTTTTTT. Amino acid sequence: CASSIDIEEKLFF.

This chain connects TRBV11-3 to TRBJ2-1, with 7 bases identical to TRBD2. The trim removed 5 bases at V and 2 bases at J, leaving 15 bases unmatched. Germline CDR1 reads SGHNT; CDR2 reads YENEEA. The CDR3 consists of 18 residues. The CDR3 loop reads CASSPTSFGPLTYNEQFF. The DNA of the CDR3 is TGTGCCAGCAGCCCGACTAGCTTCGGGCCCCTAACCTACAATGAGCAGTTCTTC.

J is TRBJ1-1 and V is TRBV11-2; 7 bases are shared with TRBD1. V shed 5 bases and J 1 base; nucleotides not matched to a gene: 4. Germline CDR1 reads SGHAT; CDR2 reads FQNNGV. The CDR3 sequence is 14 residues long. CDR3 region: CASSPDRANTEAFF. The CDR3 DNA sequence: TGTGCCAGCAGCCCCGACAGGGCGAACACTGAAGCTTTCTTT.

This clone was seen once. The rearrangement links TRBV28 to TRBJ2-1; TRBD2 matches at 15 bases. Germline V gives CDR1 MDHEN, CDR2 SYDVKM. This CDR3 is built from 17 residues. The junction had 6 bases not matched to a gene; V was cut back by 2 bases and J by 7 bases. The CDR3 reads CASSLPLGLAGGNEQFF. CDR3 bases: TGTGCCAGCAGTTTACCCTTAGGACTAGCGGGAGGGAATGAGCAGTTCTTC.

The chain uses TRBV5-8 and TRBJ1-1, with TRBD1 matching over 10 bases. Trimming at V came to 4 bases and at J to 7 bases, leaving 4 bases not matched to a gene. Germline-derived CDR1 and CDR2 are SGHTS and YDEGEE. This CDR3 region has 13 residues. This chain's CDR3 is CASSKGQGIEAFF. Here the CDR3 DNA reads TGTGCCAGCAGCAAGGGACAGGGGATTGAAGCTTTCTTT.

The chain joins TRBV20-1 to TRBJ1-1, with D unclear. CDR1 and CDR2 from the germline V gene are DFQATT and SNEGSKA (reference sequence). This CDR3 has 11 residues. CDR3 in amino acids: CGVALTGEAFF. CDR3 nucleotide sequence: TGCGGTGTGGCGTTAACGGGAGAAGCTTTCTTT.